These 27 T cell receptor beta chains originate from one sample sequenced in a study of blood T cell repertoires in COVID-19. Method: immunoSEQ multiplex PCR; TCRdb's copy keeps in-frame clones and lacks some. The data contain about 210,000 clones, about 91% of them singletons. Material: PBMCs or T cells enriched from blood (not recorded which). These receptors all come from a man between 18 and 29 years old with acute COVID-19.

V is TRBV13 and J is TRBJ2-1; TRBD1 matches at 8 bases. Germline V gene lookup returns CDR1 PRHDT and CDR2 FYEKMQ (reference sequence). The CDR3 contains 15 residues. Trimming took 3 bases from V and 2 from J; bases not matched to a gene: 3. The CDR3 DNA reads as TGTGCCAGCAGCTTCGACAGGGGCCCCTACAATGAGCAGTTCTTC. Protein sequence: CASSFDRGPYNEQFF. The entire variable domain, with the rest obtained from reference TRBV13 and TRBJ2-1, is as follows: AAGVIQSPRHLIKEKRETATLKCYPIPRHDTVYWYQQGPGQDPQFLISFYEKMQSDKGSIPDRFSAQQFSDYHSELNMSSLELGDSALYFCASSFDRGPYNEQFFGPGTRLTVL.

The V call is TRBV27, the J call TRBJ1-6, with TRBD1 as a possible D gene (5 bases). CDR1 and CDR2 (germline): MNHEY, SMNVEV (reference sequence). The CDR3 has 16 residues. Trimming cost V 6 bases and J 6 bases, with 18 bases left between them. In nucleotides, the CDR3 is TGTGCCAGCAGAAAACCAGGGCTGGCGGCTAATTCACCCCTCCACTTT. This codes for CASRKPGLAANSPLHF.

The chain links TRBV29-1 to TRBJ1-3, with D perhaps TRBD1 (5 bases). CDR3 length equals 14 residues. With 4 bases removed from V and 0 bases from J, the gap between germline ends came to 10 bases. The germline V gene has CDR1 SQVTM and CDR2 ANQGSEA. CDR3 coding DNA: TGCAGCGTTGGTGCAGACAGCTCTGGAAACACCATATATTTT. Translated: CSVGADSSGNTIYF. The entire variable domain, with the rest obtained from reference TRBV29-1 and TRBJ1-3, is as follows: SAVISQKPSRDICQRGTSLTIQCQVDSQVTMMFWYRQQPGQSLTLIATANQGSEATYESGFVIDKFPISRPNLTFSTLTVSNMSPEDSSIYLCSVGADSSGNTIYFGEGSWLTVV.

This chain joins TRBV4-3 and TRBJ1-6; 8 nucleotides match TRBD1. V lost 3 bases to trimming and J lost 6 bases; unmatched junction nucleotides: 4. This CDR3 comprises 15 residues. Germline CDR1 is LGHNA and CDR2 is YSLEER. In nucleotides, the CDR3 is TGCGCCAGCAGCCACCAAGACAGGGGTAATTCACCCCTCCACTTT. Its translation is CASSHQDRGNSPLHF.

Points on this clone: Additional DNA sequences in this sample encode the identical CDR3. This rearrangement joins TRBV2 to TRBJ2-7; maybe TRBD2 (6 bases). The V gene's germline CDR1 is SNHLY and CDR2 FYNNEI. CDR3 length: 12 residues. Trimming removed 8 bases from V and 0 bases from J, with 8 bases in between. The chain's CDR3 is CASGRRSYEQYF. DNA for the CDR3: TGTGCCAGCGGGAGGCGCTCCTACGAGCAGTACTTC.

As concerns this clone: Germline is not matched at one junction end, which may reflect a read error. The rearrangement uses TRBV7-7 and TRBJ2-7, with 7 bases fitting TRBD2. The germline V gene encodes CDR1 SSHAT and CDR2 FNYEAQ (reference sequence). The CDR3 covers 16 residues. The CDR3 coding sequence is TGTGCTAGCAGCTTAGCGCGGGGGAAACCGAGCTACGAGCAGTACTTC. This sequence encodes CASSLARGKPSYEQYF.

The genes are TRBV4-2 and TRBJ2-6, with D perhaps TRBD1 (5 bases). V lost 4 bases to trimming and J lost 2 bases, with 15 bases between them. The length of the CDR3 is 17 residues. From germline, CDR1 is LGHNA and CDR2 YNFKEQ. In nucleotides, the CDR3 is TGTGCCAGCAGCCCGTTCCCGACAGCCCCTGGGGCCAACGTCCTGACTTTC. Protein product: CASSPFPTAPGANVLTF.

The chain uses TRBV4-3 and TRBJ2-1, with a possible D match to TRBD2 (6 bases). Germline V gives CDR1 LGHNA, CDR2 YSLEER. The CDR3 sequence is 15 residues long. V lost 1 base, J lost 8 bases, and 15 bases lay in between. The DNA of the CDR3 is TGCGCCAGCAGCCAAGTGGAGACTAGGGTCGATGAGCAGTTCTTC. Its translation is CASSQVETRVDEQFF.

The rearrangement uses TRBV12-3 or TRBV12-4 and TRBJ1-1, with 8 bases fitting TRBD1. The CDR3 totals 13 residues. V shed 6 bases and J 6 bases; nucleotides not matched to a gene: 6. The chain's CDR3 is CASRGTGEPEAFF. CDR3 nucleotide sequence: TGTGCCAGCAGAGGGACAGGAGAACCTGAAGCTTTCTTT.

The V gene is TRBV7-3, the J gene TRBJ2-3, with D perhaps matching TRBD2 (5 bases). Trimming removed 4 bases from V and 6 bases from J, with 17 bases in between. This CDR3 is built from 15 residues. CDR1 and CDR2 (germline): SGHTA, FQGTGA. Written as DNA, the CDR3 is TGTGCCAGCAGCTCCCGCGGACTCAGGAGGGATACGCAGTATTTT. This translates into CASSSRGLRRDTQYF.

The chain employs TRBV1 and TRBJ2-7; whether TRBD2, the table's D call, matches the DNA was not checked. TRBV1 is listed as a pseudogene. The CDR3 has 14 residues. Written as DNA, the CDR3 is TGCACCAGCAGCCGACTAACTCGCTCCTACGAGCAGTACTTC. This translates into CTSSRLTRSYEQYF.

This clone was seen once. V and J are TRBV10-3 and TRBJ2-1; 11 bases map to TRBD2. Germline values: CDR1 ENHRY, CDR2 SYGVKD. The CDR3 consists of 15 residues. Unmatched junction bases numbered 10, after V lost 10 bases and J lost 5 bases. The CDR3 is CATEEGTSGNNEQFF. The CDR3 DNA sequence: TGTGCCACCGAGGAGGGGACTAGCGGTAACAATGAGCAGTTCTTC.

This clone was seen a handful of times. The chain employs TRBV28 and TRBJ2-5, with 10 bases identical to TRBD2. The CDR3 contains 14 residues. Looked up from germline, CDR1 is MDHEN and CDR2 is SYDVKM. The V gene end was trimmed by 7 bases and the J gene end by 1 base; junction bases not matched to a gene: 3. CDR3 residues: CASKPSGGQETQYF. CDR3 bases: TGTGCCAGCAAGCCTAGCGGGGGCCAAGAGACCCAGTACTTC. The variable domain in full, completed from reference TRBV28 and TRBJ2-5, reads DVKVTQSSRYLVKRTGEKVFLECVQDMDHENMFWYRQDPGLGLRLIYFSYDVKMKEKGDIPEGYSVSREKKERFSLILESASTNQTSMYLCASKPSGGQETQYFGPGTRLLVL.

CDR3 sequence: CASTSGSGFWVPLHF. CDR3 coding DNA: TGTGCCAGCACTTCTGGGTCCGGGTTTTGGGTACCCCTCCACTTT. V usage is TRBV6-5 and J usage is TRBJ1-6; no clear D gene. The V gene's germline CDR1 is MNHEY and CDR2 SVGAGI. Trimming left V 7 bases short and J 12 bases short, with 22 bases between. CDR3 length equals 15 residues.

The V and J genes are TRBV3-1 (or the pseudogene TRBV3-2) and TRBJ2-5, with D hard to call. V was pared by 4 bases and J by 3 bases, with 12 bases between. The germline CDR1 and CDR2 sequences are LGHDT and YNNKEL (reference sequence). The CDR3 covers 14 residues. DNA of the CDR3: TGTGCCAGCAGCCCGACTGCCGGTGAAGAGACCCAGTACTTC. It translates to CASSPTAGEETQYF.

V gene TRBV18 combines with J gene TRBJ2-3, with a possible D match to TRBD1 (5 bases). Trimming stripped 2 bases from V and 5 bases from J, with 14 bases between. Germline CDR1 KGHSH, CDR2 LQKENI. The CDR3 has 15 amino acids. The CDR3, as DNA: TGTGCCAGCTCACCAGTCCAGGGTTTGAGAGATACGCAGTATTTT. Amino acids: CASSPVQGLRDTQYF.

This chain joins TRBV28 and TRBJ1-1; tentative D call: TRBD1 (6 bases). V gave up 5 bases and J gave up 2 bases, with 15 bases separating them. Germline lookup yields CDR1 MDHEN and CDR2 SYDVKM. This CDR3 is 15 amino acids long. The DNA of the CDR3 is TGTGCCAGCAGTATATTACAGGGTACAAACACTGAAGCTTTCTTT. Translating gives CASSILQGTNTEAFF.

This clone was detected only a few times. The chain's CDR3 is CASSEFSKTYEQYF. The DNA for the CDR3 is TGTGCCAGCAGTGAATTTAGCAAAACCTACGAGCAGTACTTC. The chain carries TRBV6-1 and TRBJ2-7; D ambiguous. The V end was cut by 2 bases, the J end by 2 bases, with 10 bases between. Germline V lookup: CDR1 MNHNS, CDR2 SASEGT. The CDR3 has 14 residues.

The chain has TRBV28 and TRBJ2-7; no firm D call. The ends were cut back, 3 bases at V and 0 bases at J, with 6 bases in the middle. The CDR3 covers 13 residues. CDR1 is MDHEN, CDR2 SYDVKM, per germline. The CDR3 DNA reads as TGTGCCAGCAGTTTCTCCAGCTCCTACGAGCAGTACTTC. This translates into CASSFSSSYEQYF.

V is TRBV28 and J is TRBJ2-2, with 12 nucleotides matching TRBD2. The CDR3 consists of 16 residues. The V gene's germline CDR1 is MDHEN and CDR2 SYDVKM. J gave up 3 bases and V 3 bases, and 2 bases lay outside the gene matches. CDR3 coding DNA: TGTGCCAGCAGTTTGACTAGCGGGAGATACACCGGGGAGCTGTTTTTT. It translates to CASSLTSGRYTGELFF.

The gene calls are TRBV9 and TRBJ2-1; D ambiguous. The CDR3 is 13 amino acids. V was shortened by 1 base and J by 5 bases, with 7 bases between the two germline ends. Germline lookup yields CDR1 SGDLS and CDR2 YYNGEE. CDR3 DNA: TGTGCCAGCAGCGTATTTCCCGACAATGAGCAGTTCTTC. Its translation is CASSVFPDNEQFF.

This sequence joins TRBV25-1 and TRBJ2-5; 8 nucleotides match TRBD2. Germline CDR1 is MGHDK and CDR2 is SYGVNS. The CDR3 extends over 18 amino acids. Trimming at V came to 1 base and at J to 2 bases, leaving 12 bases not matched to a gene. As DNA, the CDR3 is TGTGCCAGCAGTGAATCCCCCTTACTAGCGGACCTACAAGAGACCCAGTACTTC. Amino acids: CASSESPLLADLQETQYF.

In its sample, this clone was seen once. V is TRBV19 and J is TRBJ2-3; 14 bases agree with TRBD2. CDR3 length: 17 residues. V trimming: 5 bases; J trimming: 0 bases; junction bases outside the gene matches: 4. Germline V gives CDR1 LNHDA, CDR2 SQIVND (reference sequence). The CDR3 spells CASSSRLAGGSTDTQYF. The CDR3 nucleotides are TGTGCCAGTAGTTCAAGACTAGCGGGAGGGAGCACAGATACGCAGTATTTT.

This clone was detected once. In nucleotides, the CDR3 is TGTGCCACCAGTGATTCGGGACAGCCTTACGAGCAGTACTTC. This translates into CATSDSGQPYEQYF. The chain couples TRBV24-1 to TRBJ2-7, with TRBD1 matching over 7 bases. The trim removed 2 bases at V and 4 bases at J, leaving 4 bases unmatched. Germline CDR1 KGHDR, CDR2 SFDVKD. The CDR3 covers 14 residues.

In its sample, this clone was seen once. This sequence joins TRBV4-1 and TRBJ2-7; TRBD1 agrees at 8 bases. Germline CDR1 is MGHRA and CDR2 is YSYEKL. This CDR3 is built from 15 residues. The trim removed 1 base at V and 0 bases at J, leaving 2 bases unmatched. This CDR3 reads CASSQVDRASYEQYF. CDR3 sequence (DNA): TGCGCCAGCAGCCAAGTGGACAGGGCCTCCTACGAGCAGTACTTC.

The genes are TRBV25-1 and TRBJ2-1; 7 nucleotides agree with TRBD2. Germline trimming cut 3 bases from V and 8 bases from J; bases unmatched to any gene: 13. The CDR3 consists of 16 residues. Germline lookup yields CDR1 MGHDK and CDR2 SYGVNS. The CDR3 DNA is TGTGCCAGCAGTGAGAGGAAGCGGGATCGAGTCGATGAGCAGTTCTTC. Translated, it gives CASSERKRDRVDEQFF.

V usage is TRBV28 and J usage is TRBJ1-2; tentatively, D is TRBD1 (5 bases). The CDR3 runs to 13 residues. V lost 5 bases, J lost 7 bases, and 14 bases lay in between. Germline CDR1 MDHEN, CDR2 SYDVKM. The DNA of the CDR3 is TGTGCCAGCAGTCCCCTCGGGACTCGTGGCTACACCTTC. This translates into CASSPLGTRGYTF.